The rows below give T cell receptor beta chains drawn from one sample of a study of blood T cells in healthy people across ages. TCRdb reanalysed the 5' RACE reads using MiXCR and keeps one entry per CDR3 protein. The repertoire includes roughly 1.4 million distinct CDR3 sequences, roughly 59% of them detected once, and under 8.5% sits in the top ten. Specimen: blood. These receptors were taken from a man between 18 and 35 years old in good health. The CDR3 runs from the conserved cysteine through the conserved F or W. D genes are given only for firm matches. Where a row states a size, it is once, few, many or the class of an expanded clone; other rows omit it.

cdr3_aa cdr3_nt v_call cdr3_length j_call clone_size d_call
CASSGGQRNGYTF TGTGCCAGCAGTGGGGGACAGAGAAATGGCTACACCTTC TRBV2 13 TRBJ1-2 many TRBD1
CASSPAEERGYTF TGTGCCAGCTCACCAGCCGAGGAGAGGGGCTACACCTTC TRBV18 13 TRBJ1-2 NA NA
CASSFYPESGTGYEQYF TGTGCCAGCAGTTTTTACCCAGAAAGCGGGACTGGCTACGAGCAGTACTTC TRBV12-3/TRBV12-4 17 TRBJ2-7 few TRBD2
CASSSPVGTAETGYTF TGTGCCAGCAGCTCACCGGTCGGGACCGCGGAAACTGGCTACACCTTC TRBV7-9 16 TRBJ1-2 NA NA
CASSEGGRAGNEQFF TGTGCCAGCAGTGAAGGAGGGAGGGCCGGCAATGAGCAGTTCTTC TRBV25-1 15 TRBJ2-1 NA TRBD2
CASSRDDRNTEAFF TGCGCCAGCAGCCGGGATGACCGGAACACTGAAGCTTTCTTT TRBV4-3 14 TRBJ1-1 NA NA
CASSPNTVSEQYF TGTGCCAGCAGCCCCAATACGGTCTCCGAGCAGTACTTC TRBV7-9 13 TRBJ2-7 few NA
CASSHSAEQFF TGTGCCAGCAGCCACAGCGCCGAGCAGTTCTTC TRBV6-2/TRBV6-3 11 TRBJ2-1 many NA
CSALRPTSADYEQYF TGCAGTGCCCTACGCCCGACTAGCGCGGACTACGAGCAGTACTTC TRBV20-1 15 TRBJ2-7 NA TRBD2
CASRPGLAGGLQETQYF TGTGCCAGCAGACCGGGACTAGCGGGGGGCTTACAAGAGACCCAGTACTTC TRBV12-3/TRBV12-4 17 TRBJ2-5 NA TRBD2
CSAREEETGVGYTF TGCAGTGCTAGAGAAGAGGAGACAGGGGTTGGCTACACCTTC TRBV20-1 14 TRBJ1-2 NA TRBD1
CAENEQFF TGTGCAGAAAATGAGCAGTTCTTC TRBV6-2/TRBV6-3 8 TRBJ2-1 NA NA
CASSSRGLLRSYNEHFF TGTGCCAGCAGTAGCAGGGGACTCCTCCGCTCCTACAATGAGCATTTCTTC TRBV28 17 TRBJ2-1 NA NA
CASSQVGDRVEQFF TGCGCCAGCAGCCAAGTGGGTGACAGGGTCGAGCAGTTCTTC TRBV4-1 14 TRBJ2-1 NA TRBD1
CASKGLAESYEQYF TGTGCCAGCAAAGGACTAGCCGAGTCCTACGAGCAGTACTTC TRBV2 14 TRBJ2-7 NA TRBD2
CAISAGLAEADTQYF TGTGCCATCAGTGCGGGGTTAGCGGAGGCCGATACGCAGTATTTT TRBV10-3 15 TRBJ2-3 NA NA
CASSSPPDGNNEQFF TGTGCCAGCAGTTCACCCCCGGACGGAAACAATGAGCAGTTCTTC TRBV7-9 15 TRBJ2-1 NA NA
CASSLGPRDNEKLFF TGTGCCAGCAGCTTAGGGCCCCGGGACAATGAAAAACTGTTTTTT TRBV7-6 15 TRBJ1-4 NA NA
CASSVTDSNNEQYF TGTGCCAGCAGCGTGACGGACTCCAACAATGAGCAGTACTTC TRBV4-2 14 TRBJ2-7 NA NA
CASSRGGLLWTSGRGNEQFF TGTGCCAGCAGCCGGGGAGGACTTCTCTGGACTAGCGGGAGGGGGAATGAGCAGTTCTTC TRBV4-2 20 TRBJ2-1 NA TRBD2
CAGTPGLEDYEQYF TGTGCCGGCACCCCGGGACTGGAAGACTACGAGCAGTACTTC TRBV3-1 14 TRBJ2-7 NA NA
CASSYYPPGTANTEAFF TGTGCCAGCAGTTACTATCCTCCCGGGACAGCCAACACTGAAGCTTTCTTT TRBV6-7 17 TRBJ1-1 NA TRBD1
CAWSIEGLSQPQHF TGTGCCTGGAGTATTGAGGGACTTAGCCAGCCCCAGCATTTT TRBV30 14 TRBJ1-5 NA NA
CASSLAREVFTDTQYF TGTGCCAGCAGCTTAGCCAGGGAAGTATTCACAGATACGCAGTATTTT TRBV7-6 16 TRBJ2-3 NA NA
CASANGGGGLQETQYF TGCGCCTCGGCTAATGGGGGCGGGGGGCTCCAAGAGACCCAGTACTTC TRBV10-2 16 TRBJ2-5 NA TRBD2
CASSLGQAGTYGYTF TGCGCCAGCAGCCTGGGCCAAGCAGGGACCTATGGCTACACCTTC TRBV4-1 15 TRBJ1-2 once NA
CATSRGSGRPHGELFF TGTGCCACCAGCAGAGGCAGCGGGCGACCCCACGGGGAGCTGTTTTTT TRBV15 16 TRBJ2-2 few NA
CASTTGTGGQRSYGYTF TGCGCCAGCACGACCGGGACAGGGGGACAACGGAGCTATGGCTACACCTTC TRBV5-1 17 TRBJ1-2 few TRBD1
CASSDRLVYTF TGTGCCAGCTCCGACAGACTCGTCTACACCTTC TRBV6-5 11 TRBJ1-2 NA NA
CATSRDDSSYEQYF TGTGCCACCAGCAGAGATGACAGCTCCTACGAGCAGTACTTC TRBV15 14 TRBJ2-7 NA NA
CASSLEASSSTDTQYF TGTGCCAGCAGCTTAGAGGCTAGCAGTAGCACAGATACGCAGTATTTT TRBV7-8 16 TRBJ2-3 NA NA
CASSTRDRQETQYF TGTGCCAGCAGCACCCGGGACAGACAAGAGACCCAGTACTTC TRBV13 14 TRBJ2-5 NA TRBD1
CSASLGGGNEQYF TGCAGTGCTAGCCTGGGGGGCGGGAACGAGCAGTACTTC TRBV20-1 13 TRBJ2-7 NA NA
CASSQVSGGLYGYTF TGCGCCAGCAGCCAAGTTTCAGGGGGCCTGTATGGCTACACCTTC TRBV4-1 15 TRBJ1-2 NA TRBD1
CASSPLVSGQDEQFF TGTGCCAGCAGTCCCCTGGTTAGTGGCCAGGATGAGCAGTTCTTC TRBV27 15 TRBJ2-1 NA NA
CASRHRQGVTDTQYF TGTGCCAGCAGACACAGACAGGGGGTAACAGATACGCAGTATTTT TRBV6-2/TRBV6-3 15 TRBJ2-3 NA TRBD1